This TCR beta chain is drawn from a study of siplizumab effects on memory and regulatory T cells. Each sample had some 100,000 TCR templates assayed. Clones were read by immunoSEQ multiplex PCR, and TCRdb kept only the in-frame ones, dropping some. The data hold about 82,000 clones, with 87% observed a single time. The CDR3 sequence is 14 residues long. V lost 3 bases and J lost 6, with 13 bases in between. CDR1 is SGHRS and CDR2 is YFSETQ in the germline V gene. Specimen: Tregs sorted from blood. The chain uses TRBV5-1 and TRBJ2-1, with D possibly being TRBD2 (6 bases). The receptor comes from a human donor in good health. CDR3: CASSWQGLINEQFF. The CDR3 nucleotides read TGCGCCAGCAGCTGGCAAGGACTAATCAATGAGCAGTTCTTC.